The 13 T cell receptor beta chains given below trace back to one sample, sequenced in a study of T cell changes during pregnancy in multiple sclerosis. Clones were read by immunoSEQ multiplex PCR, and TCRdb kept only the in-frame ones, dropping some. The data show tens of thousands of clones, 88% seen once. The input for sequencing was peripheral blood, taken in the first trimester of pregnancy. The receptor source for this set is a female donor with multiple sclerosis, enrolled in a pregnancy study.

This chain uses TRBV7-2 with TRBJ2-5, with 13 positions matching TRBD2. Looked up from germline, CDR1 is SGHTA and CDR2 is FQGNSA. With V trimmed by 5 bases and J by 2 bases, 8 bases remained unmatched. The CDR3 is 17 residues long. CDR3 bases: TGTGCCAGCAGCCCCGGACTAGCGGGAGTAAAACAAGAGACCCAGTACTTC. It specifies CASSPGLAGVKQETQYF.

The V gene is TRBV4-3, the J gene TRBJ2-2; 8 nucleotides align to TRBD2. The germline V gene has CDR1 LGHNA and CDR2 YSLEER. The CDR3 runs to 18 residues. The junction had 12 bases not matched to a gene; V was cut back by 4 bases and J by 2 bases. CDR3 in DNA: TGCGCCAGCAGCCCCGTCGATAGCGGGAAAGAAAACACCGGGGAGCTGTTTTTT. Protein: CASSPVDSGKENTGELFF.

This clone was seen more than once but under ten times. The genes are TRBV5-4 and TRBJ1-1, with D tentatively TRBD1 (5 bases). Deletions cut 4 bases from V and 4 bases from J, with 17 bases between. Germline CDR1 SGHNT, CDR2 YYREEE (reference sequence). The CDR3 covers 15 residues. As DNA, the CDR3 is TGTGCCAGCAGCCCCCCGGGAGGGGTGGGCACTGAAGCTTTCTTT. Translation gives CASSPPGGVGTEAFF.

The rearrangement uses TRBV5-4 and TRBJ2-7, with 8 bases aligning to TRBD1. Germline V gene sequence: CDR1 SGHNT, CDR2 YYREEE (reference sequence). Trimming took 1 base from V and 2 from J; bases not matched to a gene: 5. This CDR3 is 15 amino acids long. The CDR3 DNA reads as TGTGCCAGCAGCTTGATCCAGGGGGCCACCTACGAGCAGTACTTC. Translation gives CASSLIQGATYEQYF. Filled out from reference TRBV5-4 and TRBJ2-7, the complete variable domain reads ETGVTQSPTHLIKTRGQQVTLRCSSQSGHNTVSWYQQALGQGPQFIFQYYREEENGRGNFPPRFSGLQFPNYSSELNVNALELDDSALYLCASSLIQGATYEQYFGPGTRLTVT.

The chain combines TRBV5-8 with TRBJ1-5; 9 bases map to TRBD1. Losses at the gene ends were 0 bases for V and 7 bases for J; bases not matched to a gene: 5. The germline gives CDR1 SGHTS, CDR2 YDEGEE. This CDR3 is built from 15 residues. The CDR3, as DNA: TGTGCCAGCAGCTTGGTAGGGACAGGGAACCAGCCCCAGCATTTT. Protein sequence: CASSLVGTGNQPQHF.

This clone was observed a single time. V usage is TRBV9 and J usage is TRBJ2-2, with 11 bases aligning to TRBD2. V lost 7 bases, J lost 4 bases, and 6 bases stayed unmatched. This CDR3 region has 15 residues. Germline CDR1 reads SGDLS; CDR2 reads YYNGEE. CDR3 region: CASAISGRATGELFF. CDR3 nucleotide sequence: TGTGCCAGCGCGATTAGCGGGAGGGCCACCGGGGAGCTGTTTTTT.

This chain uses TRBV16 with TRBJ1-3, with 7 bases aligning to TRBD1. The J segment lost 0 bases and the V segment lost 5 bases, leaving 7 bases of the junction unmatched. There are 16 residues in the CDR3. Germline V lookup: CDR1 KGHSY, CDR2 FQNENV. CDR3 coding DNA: TGTGCCAGCAGCTCCACAGGGGCATTCTCTGGAAACACCATATATTTT. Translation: CASSSTGAFSGNTIYF. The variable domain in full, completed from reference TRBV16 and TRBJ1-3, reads GEEVAQTPKHLVRGEGQKAKLYCAPIKGHSYVFWYQQVLKNEFKFLISFQNENVFDETGMPKERFSAKCLPNSPCSLEIQATKLEDSAVYFCASSSTGAFSGNTIYFGEGSWLTVV.

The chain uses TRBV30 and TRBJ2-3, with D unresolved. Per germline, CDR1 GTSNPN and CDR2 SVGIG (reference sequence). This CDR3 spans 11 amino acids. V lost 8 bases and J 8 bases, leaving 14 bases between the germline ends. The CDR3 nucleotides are TGTGCCCACCGAGACGCGGTTACGCAGTATTTT. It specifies CAHRDAVTQYF.

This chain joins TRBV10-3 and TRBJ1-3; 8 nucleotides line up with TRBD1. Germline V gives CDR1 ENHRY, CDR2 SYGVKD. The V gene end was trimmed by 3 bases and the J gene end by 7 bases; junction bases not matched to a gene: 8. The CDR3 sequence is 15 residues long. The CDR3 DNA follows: TGTGCCATCAGTGACCCGGACAGGGTAATCAACACCATATATTTT. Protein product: CAISDPDRVINTIYF.

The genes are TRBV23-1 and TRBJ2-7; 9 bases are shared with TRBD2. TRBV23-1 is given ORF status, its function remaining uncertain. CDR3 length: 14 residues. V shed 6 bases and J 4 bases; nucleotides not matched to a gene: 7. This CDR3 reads CASRETSGIYEQYF. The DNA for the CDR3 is TGCGCCAGCAGAGAGACTAGCGGTATTTACGAGCAGTACTTC.

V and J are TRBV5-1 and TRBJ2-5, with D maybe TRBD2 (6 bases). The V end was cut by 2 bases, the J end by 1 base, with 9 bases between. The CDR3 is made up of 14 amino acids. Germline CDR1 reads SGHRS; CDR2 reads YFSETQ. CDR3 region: CASSFGGLQETQYF. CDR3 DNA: TGCGCCAGCAGCTTCGGAGGGCTCCAAGAGACCCAGTACTTC.

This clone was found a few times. The CDR3, as DNA: TGCGCCAGCAGCGCCGGGACAGGGTTCGAGCAGTACTTC. It is translated as CASSAGTGFEQYF. The V call is TRBV4-1, the J call TRBJ2-7, with TRBD1 matching 9 bases. This CDR3 region has 13 residues. Germline V gene lookup returns CDR1 MGHRA and CDR2 YSYEKL. V was clipped by 5 bases and J by 6 bases; unmatched bases: 5.

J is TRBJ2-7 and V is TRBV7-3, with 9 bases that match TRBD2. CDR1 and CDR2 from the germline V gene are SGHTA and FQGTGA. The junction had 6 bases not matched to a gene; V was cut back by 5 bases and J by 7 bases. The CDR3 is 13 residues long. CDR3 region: CASSLAGGGEQYF. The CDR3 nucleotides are TGTGCCAGCAGCCTCGCGGGAGGGGGAGAGCAGTACTTC.